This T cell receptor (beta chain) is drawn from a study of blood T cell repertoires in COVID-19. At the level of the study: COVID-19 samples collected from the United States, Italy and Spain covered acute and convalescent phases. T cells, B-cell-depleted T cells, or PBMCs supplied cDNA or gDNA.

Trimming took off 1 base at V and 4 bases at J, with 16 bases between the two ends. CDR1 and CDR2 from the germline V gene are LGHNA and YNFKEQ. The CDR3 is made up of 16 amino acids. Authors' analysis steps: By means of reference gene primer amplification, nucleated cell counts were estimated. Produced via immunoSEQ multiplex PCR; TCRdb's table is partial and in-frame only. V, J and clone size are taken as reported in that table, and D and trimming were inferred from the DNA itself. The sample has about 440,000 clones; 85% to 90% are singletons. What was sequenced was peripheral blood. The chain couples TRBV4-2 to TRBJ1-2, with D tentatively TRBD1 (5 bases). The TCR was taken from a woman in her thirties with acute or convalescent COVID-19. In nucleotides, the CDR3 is TGTGCCAGCAGCCAAGTTCTGGCGACAGTGATCTATGGCTACACCTTC. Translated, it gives CASSQVLATVIYGYTF.